This is a list of T cell receptor beta chains from one sample in a study of blood T cell repertoires in COVID-19. Some clones are missing from TCRdb's copy, which holds only in-frame ones; the method was immunoSEQ multiplex PCR. The data contain more than 300,000 clones, around 83% of them seen just once; the ten biggest clones take up over 4.5%. The sample comprised PBMCs or T cells enriched from blood (not recorded which). Every receptor here comes from a woman in her 50s who had recovered from COVID-19. Both conserved end residues are part of each CDR3. A D gene is named only where the DNA matches it firmly. A clone size is listed for some rows: how often the clone was seen (once, few, many), or a class if it is expanded.

TRBJ1-2 | TRBV7-9 | - | TRBD1 | TGTGCCAGCAGCCGCGACAGGGGGATGGGCTACACCTTC | CASSRDRGMGYTF
TRBJ2-3 | TRBV30 | - | - | TGTGCCTGGAGTGTACAGAACACAGATACGCAGTATTTT | CAWSVQNTDTQYF
TRBJ2-7 | TRBV3-1/TRBV3-2 | - | - | TGTGCCAGCAGCTTCAACCCGCTTAGCCAGCAGTACTTC | CASSFNPLSQQYF
TRBJ1-1 | TRBV4-2 | once | TRBD1 | TGTGCCAGCAGCCAAGGGGACAGGGCCACTGAAGCTTTCTTT | CASSQGDRATEAFF
TRBJ2-7 | TRBV18 | - | TRBD1 | TGTGCCAGCTCACCACTTCCGGGACAGGGGAACGAGCAGTACTTC | CASSPLPGQGNEQYF
TRBJ1-2 | TRBV6-2/TRBV6-3 | - | - | TGTGCCAGCAGCGACACCTTCTATGGCTACACCTTC | CASSDTFYGYTF
TRBJ1-1 | TRBV4-2 | once | - | TGTGCCAGCAGCCCGAACGGACTTGCCAACACTGAAGCTTTCTTT | CASSPNGLANTEAFF
TRBJ1-4 | TRBV27 | - | TRBD1 | TGTGCCAGCCGAGGGGGCAATCGAGAAAAACTGTTTTTT | CASRGGNREKLFF
TRBJ2-3 | TRBV9 | - | - | TGTGCCAGCAGCGTGGCCACATACACAGATACGCAGTATTTT | CASSVATYTDTQYF
TRBJ1-1 | TRBV29-1 | - | - | TGCAGCGTTGACCAGGCAGGGCCTATGAACACTGAAGCTTTCTTT | CSVDQAGPMNTEAFF
TRBJ2-7 | TRBV4-1 | few | - | TGCGCCAGCAGCCGAGCTTCGGGAGAGGGCGAGCAGTACTTC | CASSRASGEGEQYF
TRBJ2-1 | TRBV11-2 | - | TRBD2 | TGTGCCAGCAGCCTCGGACTAGCGGAAAACAATGAGCAGTTCTTC | CASSLGLAENNEQFF
TRBJ2-5 | TRBV13 | - | TRBD2 | TGTGCCAGCAGCTTAGGCTCGCGGGGGGCCCCGAAGACCCAGTACTTC | CASSLGSRGAPKTQYF
TRBJ2-1 | TRBV4-1 | - | TRBD2 | TGCGCCAGCAGCCGGTTACTAGCGGGGGGGGAAAATGAGCAGTTCTTC | CASSRLLAGGENEQFF
TRBJ1-2 | TRBV24-1 | - | - | TGTGCCACCAGTGATTTGCGGAGCGTCGGCAGAGGCGGCTACACCTTC | CATSDLRSVGRGGYTF
TRBJ2-2 | TRBV19 | few | - | TGTGCCAGTAGTATAGGGGGGCTCCTTATCGGGGAGCTGTTTTTT | CASSIGGLLIGELFF
TRBJ1-3 | TRBV2 | - | - | TGTGCCAGCAGTGAAAACAGGGTCTCTGGAAACACCATATATTTT | CASSENRVSGNTIYF
TRBJ1-2 | TRBV13 | - | TRBD1 | TGTGCCAGCAAGGCACAGGGGATAGGGTATGGCTACACCTTC | CASKAQGIGYGYTF
TRBJ1-2 | TRBV20-1 | few | TRBD1 | TGCAGTGCTAGTCAGGGGGTTACTTATGGCTACACCTTC | CSASQGVTYGYTF
TRBJ1-4 | TRBV9 | - | - | TGTGCCAGCAGCGTTGGGGGAGGGGCATCTAATGAAAAACTGTTTTTT | CASSVGGGASNEKLFF
TRBJ1-2 | TRBV27 | - | - | TGTGCCAGCAGTGCCGGGGGGGGACACTATGGCTACACCTTC | CASSAGGGHYGYTF
TRBJ2-7 | TRBV28 | - | TRBD1 | TGTGCCAGCAGTCGGACAGGGTCCTACGAGCAGTACTTC | CASSRTGSYEQYF
TRBJ2-7 | TRBV2 | - | - | TGTGCCAGCAGGGACAGCGTAGGGCAGCGCGAGCAGTACTTC | CASRDSVGQREQYF